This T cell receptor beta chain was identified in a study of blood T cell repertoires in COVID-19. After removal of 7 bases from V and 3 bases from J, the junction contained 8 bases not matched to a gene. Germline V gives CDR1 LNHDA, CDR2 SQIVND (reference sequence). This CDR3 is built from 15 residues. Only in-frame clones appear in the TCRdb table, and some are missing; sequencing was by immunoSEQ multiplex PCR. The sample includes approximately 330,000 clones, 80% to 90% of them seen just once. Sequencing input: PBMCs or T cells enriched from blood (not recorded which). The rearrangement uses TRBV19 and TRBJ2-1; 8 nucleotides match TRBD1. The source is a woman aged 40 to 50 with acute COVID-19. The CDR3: CASKGQGTIYNEQFF. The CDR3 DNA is TGTGCCAGTAAAGGACAGGGAACTATCTACAATGAGCAGTTCTTC.